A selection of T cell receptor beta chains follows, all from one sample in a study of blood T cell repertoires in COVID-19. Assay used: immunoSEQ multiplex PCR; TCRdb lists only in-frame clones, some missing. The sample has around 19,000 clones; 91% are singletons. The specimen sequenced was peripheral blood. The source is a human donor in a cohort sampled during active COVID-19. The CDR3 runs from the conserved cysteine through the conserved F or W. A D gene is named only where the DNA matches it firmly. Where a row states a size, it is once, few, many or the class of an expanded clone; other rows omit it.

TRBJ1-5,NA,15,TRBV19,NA,CASSLGQFSNQPQHF,TGTGCCAGTAGTCTTGGACAGTTTAGCAATCAGCCCCAGCATTTT
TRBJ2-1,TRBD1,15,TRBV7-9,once,CAGKVGTGAASEQFF,TGTGCCGGTAAGGTCGGGACAGGGGCGGCGAGTGAGCAGTTCTTC
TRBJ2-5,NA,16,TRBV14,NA,CASSQGYRATRETQYF,TGTGCCAGCAGCCAAGGTTACAGGGCGACGCGAGAGACCCAGTACTTC
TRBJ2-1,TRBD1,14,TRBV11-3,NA,CASSRDGQDSQQFF,TGTGCCAGCAGCCGGGACGGACAGGACTCCCAGCAGTTCTTC
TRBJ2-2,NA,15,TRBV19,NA,CASITPGLNTGELFF,TGTGCCAGTATAACCCCGGGACTCAACACCGGGGAGCTGTTTTTT
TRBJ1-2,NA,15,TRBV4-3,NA,CASSQSQDYVVDYTF,TGCGCCAGCAGCCAGAGCCAGGACTATGTGGTTGACTACACCTTC
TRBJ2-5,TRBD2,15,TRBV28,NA,CASSYPSGGTETQYF,TGTGCCAGCAGTTACCCTAGCGGGGGGACGGAGACCCAGTACTTC
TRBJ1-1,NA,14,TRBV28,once,CASSSQGGDTEAFF,TGTGCCAGCAGTTCTCAAGGGGGGGACACTGAAGCTTTCTTT
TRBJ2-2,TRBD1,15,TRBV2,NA,CASSVRDRGPGELFF,TGTGCCAGCAGTGTACGGGACAGGGGTCCCGGGGAGCTGTTTTTT
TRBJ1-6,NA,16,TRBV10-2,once,CASSESFAREGIVLHF,TGCGCCAGCAGTGAGTCGTTTGCCAGGGAAGGAATCGTCCTCCACTTT
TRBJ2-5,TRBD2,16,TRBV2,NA,CARTSGARGVQETQYF,TGTGCCAGAACCAGCGGGGCCCGGGGGGTTCAAGAGACCCAGTACTTC
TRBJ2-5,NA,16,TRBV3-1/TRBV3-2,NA,CASSHRVPTVGETQYF,TGTGCCAGCAGCCACCGGGTCCCTACGGTGGGAGAGACCCAGTACTTC
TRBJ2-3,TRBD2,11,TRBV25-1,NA,CASSEIGGSYF,TGTGCCAGCAGTGAAATTGGCGGGAGCTATTTT
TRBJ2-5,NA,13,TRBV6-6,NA,CASSSPGEETQYF,TGTGCCAGCAGTAGCCCCGGGGAAGAGACCCAGTACTTC
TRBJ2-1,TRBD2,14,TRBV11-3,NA,CASSIAGAYNEQFF,TGTGCCAGCAGCATAGCGGGAGCCTACAATGAGCAGTTCTTC
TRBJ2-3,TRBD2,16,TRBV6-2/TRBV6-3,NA,CASSNLGGGYTDTQYF,TGTGCCAGCAGCAACCTAGGCGGGGGATACACAGATACGCAGTATTTT
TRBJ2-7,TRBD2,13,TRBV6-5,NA,CASGPGGSYEQYF,TGTGCCAGCGGGCCCGGGGGGTCCTACGAGCAGTACTTC
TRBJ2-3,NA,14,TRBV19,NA,CASTASATTDTQYF,TGTGCCAGTACCGCTAGCGCTACCACAGATACGCAGTATTTT
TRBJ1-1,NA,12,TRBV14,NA,CASSARGTEAFF,TGTGCCAGCAGCGCCCGGGGGACTGAAGCTTTCTTT
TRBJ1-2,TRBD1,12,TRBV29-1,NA,CSALGQASGYTF,TGCAGCGCCCTGGGACAGGCCTCCGGCTACACCTTC
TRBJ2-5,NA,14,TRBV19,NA,CASSPVGARGTQYF,TGTGCCAGTAGTCCAGTGGGGGCAAGGGGGACCCAGTACTTC
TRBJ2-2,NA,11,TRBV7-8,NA,CANKQGGELFF,TGTGCCAACAAACAGGGCGGGGAGCTGTTTTTT
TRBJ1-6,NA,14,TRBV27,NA,CASSFAPNNSPLHF,TGTGCCAGCAGTTTTGCGCCTAATAATTCACCCCTCCACTTT
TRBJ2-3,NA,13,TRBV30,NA,CASDLGAADTQYF,TGTGCCTCCGATTTAGGAGCCGCAGATACGCAGTATTTT
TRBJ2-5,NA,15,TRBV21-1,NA,CASSKRSAGPETQYF,TGTGCCAGCAGCAAACGTTCGGCAGGGCCAGAGACCCAGTACTTC
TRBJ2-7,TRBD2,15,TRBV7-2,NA,CASSLGAGGQYEQYF,TGTGCCAGCAGCTTAGGAGCGGGGGGGCAGTATGAGCAGTACTTC